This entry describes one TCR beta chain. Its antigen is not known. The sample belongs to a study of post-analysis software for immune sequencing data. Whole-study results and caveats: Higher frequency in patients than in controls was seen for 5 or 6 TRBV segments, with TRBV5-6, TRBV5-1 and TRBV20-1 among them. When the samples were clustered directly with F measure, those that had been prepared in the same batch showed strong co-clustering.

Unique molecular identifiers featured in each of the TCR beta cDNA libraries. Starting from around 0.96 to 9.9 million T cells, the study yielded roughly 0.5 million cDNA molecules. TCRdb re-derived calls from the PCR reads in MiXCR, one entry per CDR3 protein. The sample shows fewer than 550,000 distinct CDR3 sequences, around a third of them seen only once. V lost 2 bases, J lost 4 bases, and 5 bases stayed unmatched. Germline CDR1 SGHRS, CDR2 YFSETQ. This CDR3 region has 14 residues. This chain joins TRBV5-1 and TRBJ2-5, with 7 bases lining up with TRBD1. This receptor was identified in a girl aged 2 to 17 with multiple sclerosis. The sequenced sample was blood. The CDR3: CASSLQGYGETQYF. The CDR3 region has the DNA TGCGCCAGCAGCTTACAGGGGTATGGAGAGACCCAGTACTTC.